Included here is one T cell receptor (beta chain) sequence, with context. Its antigen is undetermined. This entry is derived from a study of beta chain features in type 1 diabetes. Whole-study findings and limits: Reduced insertions and increased deletions marked VDJ junctions in type 1 diabetes patients. Type 1 diabetes patients had TCRB CDR3s that were shorter (moderately but significantly so) in all four CD4+ subsets.

Expressed TCRB transcripts were sequenced, since all the RNA that had been isolated was reverse transcribed. Clones were read by immunoSEQ multiplex PCR, and TCRdb kept only the in-frame ones, dropping some. The sample holds some 150,000 clones, roughly 10% seen once. J was trimmed by 4 bases and V by 4 bases; bases with no gene match: 10. Per germline, CDR1 SEHNR and CDR2 FQNEAQ (reference sequence). CDR3 length: 17 amino acids. The collection from each donor was one heparinised blood draw averaging around 100 mL. A CD45RO/CCR7/CD25/CD127/CD95/CD27 panel sorted naive, central memory, regulatory and stem cell-like memory CD4+ cells.

Sequencing was carried out using central memory CD4+ T cells from blood. The sequence came from a woman aged 40 to 50 in good health. The chain uses TRBV7-9 and TRBJ2-2; 9 bases line up with TRBD2. CDR3 protein: CASSSPGGGATTGELFF. In DNA form, the CDR3 reads TGTGCCAGCAGCTCCCCCGGCGGGGGGGCCACCACCGGGGAGCTGTTTTTT.